The clone carrying this TCR beta chain has a single count. No antigen is known for it. The sample belongs to a study of T cell responses to AZD1222 COVID-19 vaccine. Findings and caveats of the study: Unmutated variant regions are reportedly the target of nearly half of TCRs that are spike-specific. Females outnumbered males among donors, who were mostly white British; clonal diversity was possibly underestimated.

Method: immunoSEQ multiplex PCR; TCRdb's copy keeps in-frame clones and lacks some. This sample has some 200,000 clones; over 85% occur once, and the top ten carry 3.5% to 5%. This CDR3 spans 12 amino acids. The V gene lost 5 bases and the J gene lost 3 bases, with 7 bases spanning the gap. Germline loops: CDR1 SNHLY, CDR2 FYNNEI. The receptor was isolated from an adult in good health. V is TRBV2 and J is TRBJ1-2; possibly TRBD1 for D (5 bases). This specimen was peripheral blood, taken on day 0 of AZD1222 vaccination. The CDR3 nucleotides read TGTGCCAGCAGTCGAGGGGACTATGGCTACACCTTC. Protein product: CASSRGDYGYTF.